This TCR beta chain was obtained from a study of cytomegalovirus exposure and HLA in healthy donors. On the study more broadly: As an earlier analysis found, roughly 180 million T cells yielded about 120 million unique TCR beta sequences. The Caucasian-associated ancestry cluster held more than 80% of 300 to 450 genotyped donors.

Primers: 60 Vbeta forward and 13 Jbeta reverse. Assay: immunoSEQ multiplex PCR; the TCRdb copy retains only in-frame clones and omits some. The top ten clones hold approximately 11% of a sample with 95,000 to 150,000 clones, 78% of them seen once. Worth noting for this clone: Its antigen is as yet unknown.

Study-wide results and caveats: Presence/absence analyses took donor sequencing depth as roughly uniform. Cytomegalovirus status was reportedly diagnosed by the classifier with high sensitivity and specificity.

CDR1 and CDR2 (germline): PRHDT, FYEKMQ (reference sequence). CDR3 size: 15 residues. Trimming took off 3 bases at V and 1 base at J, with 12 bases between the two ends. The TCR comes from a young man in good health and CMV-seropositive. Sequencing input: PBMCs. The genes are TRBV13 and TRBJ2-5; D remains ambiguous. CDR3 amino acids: CASSFNERFQETQYF. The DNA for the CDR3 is TGTGCCAGCAGCTTCAACGAGCGCTTCCAAGAGACCCAGTACTTC.